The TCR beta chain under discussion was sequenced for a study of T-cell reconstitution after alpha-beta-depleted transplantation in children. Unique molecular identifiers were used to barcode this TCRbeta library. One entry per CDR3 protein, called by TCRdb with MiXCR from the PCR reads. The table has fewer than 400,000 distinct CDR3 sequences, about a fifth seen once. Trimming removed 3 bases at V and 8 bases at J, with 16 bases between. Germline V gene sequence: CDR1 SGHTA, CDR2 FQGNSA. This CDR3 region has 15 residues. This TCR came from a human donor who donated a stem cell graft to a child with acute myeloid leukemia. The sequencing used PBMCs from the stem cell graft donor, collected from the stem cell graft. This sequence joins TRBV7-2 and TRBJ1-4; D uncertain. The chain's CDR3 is CASSLGRFGEEKLFF. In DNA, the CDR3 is TGTGCCAGCAGCTTGGGTCGGTTCGGGGAAGAAAAACTGTTTTTT.